One and the same sample provided the 26 T cell receptor beta chains below, sequenced in a study of T cell repertoires in cytomegalovirus infection (dated by TCRdb to the late 2010s). This sample was sequenced with an Illumina HiSeq 1500. TCRdb reworked the public reads: Q25 trimming with fastp, MiXCR clone assembly, productive beta chains retained. Each record represents a unique CDR3 protein, reported with the most common genes and DNA among its rows. Across this sample there are approximately 250,000 distinct CDR3 sequences, with approximately 7% seen only once. Of the sample, about 6% is held by the ten largest clones. Input material: PBMCs. The receptors shown here come from a human donor in good health (CMV status not recorded). Some clones in this sample may be carry-over from other donors' samples.

Many counts were recorded for this clonotype. The chain is built from TRBV30 and TRBJ2-2; D is possibly TRBD2 (5 bases). Looked up from germline, CDR1 is GTSNPN and CDR2 is SVGIG (reference sequence). The CDR3 loop spans 18 amino acids. The V end lost 3 bases, the J end lost 5 bases, and 25 bases lay between the germline ends. In DNA, the CDR3 is TGTGCCTGGAGCGCCTCCCCTTTTGCGGGCAGCTCAACCGGGGAGCTGTTTTTT. As protein: CAWSASPFAGSSTGELFF.

This clonotype was seen repeatedly, ten times or more. The CDR3 protein is CSVDYGGTYEQYF. CDR3 bases: TGCAGCGTTGACTATGGGGGAACCTACGAGCAGTACTTC. The rearrangement links TRBV29-1 to TRBJ2-7, with D possibly being TRBD1 or TRBD2 (5 bases each). The CDR3 loop spans 13 amino acids. V was trimmed by 3 bases and J by 2 bases, leaving 11 bases between them. The germline gives CDR1 SQVTM, CDR2 ANQGSEA.

This clonotype has at least ten counts. The V and J genes are TRBV12-3 or TRBV12-4 and TRBJ1-2; the match to TRBD1 covers 10 bases. J lost 7 bases, V lost 4 bases, and 12 bases had no gene match. The CDR3 has 16 residues. The CDR3 loop reads CASSSLDRGRRAGYTF. As DNA, the CDR3 is TGTGCCAGCAGTTCGCTCGACAGGGGGCGCCGGGCTGGCTACACCTTC.

This clonotype has ten or more counts. V gene TRBV23-1 combines with J gene TRBJ1-1; 10 bases align to TRBD1. TRBV23-1 is designated an ORF whose function remains uncertain. After removal of 6 bases from V and 6 bases from J, the junction contained 25 bases not matched to a gene. This CDR3 has 20 amino acids. In nucleotides, the CDR3 is TGCGCCAGCAGCCGGGGGAAAGCGGGACAGGGGTATTCACCCTGGGCTGAAGCTTTCTTT. Translation: CASSRGKAGQGYSPWAEAFF.

The V and J genes are TRBV4-2 and TRBJ1-2, with D maybe TRBD1 (5 bases). V shed 0 bases and J shed 6 bases, with 17 bases lying between them. Germline values: CDR1 LGHNA, CDR2 YNFKEQ. This CDR3 is 16 amino acids long. The CDR3 DNA follows: TGTGCCAGCAGCCAAGATATATCGTCGAGGGGTAATGGCTACACCTTC. This gives the protein CASSQDISSRGNGYTF.

Ten or more counts support this clonotype. The V and J genes are TRBV7-2 and TRBJ2-3; tentative D call: TRBD1 (6 bases). Trimming pared 4 bases from V and 2 bases from J, leaving 19 bases between. Germline V gives CDR1 SGHTA, CDR2 FQGNSA. This CDR3 contains 17 residues. The CDR3 DNA is TGTGCCAGCAGCTACCGGAGCTCGGTGGGGGCCACAGATACGCAGTATTTT. Translating gives CASSYRSSVGATDTQYF.

This clonotype came up many times. In nucleotides, the CDR3 is TGTGCCAGCAGTTACCTACACCCCGAGGGCCCAGATACGCAGTATTTT. Translating it yields CASSYLHPEGPDTQYF. V and J are TRBV6-2 or TRBV6-3 and TRBJ2-3, with D possibly TRBD2 on 5 matching bases. CDR1 is MNHEY, CDR2 SVGEGT, per germline. This CDR3 is 16 amino acids long. V lost 2 bases, J lost 4 bases, and 16 bases lay in between.

This clonotype was seen at least ten times. The genes are TRBV11-2 and TRBJ1-4; 10 bases are a match to TRBD1. V lost 5 bases and J lost 8; bases outside the gene matches: 11. Looked up from germline, CDR1 is SGHAT and CDR2 is FQNNGV. The CDR3 contains 16 residues. In DNA form, the CDR3 reads TGTGCCAGCAGCCGAAGCCCGACAGGGGGCAGAGAAAAACTGTTTTTT. Residues: CASSRSPTGGREKLFF.

This chain links TRBV20-1 with TRBJ2-7; D gene uncertain. V lost 7 bases and J lost 3, with 13 bases in between. The CDR3 length is 12 residues. From germline, CDR1 is DFQATT and CDR2 SNEGSKA (reference sequence). In DNA form, the CDR3 reads TGCAGTGGGGCCCAACAAAGCTACGAGCAGTACTTC. It encodes CSGAQQSYEQYF.

This clonotype occurred a few times. The rearrangement links TRBV19 to TRBJ2-1; D possibly corresponds to TRBD2 (7 bases). Trimming took off 5 bases at V and 3 bases at J, with 17 bases between the two ends. The CDR3 runs 16 residues. The germline V gene has CDR1 LNHDA and CDR2 SQIVND (reference sequence). CDR3 loop: CASSYRAGADYNEQFF. The CDR3 nucleotides read TGTGCCAGTAGTTATCGGGCGGGGGCGGACTACAATGAGCAGTTCTTC.

This clonotype has at least ten counts. The V gene is TRBV5-1, the J gene TRBJ2-1; tentatively, D is TRBD1 (7 bases). Germline assignment: CDR1 SGHRS and CDR2 YFSETQ. V lost 0 bases and J lost 8, with 24 bases in between. This CDR3 contains 18 residues. The CDR3 loop is CASSLVAGGTLGRDEQFF. The DNA of the CDR3 is TGCGCCAGCAGCTTGGTGGCAGGGGGGACTCTAGGTAGGGATGAGCAGTTCTTC.

This clonotype has ten or more counts. The chain combines TRBV9 with TRBJ2-3; TRBD2 matches 8 bases. This CDR3 contains 18 residues. Germline V gene lookup returns CDR1 SGDLS and CDR2 YYNGEE. J lost 2 bases, V lost 4 bases, and 15 bases had no gene match. The CDR3 DNA reads as TGTGCCAGCAGCCCCCATGGTAGCGGGGCCTTTTCCACAGATACGCAGTATTTT. Encoded protein: CASSPHGSGAFSTDTQYF.

There are many counts of this clonotype. This chain connects TRBV7-2 to TRBJ1-1; D uncertain. CDR3 length equals 12 residues. Trimming cost V 1 base and J 1 base, with 1 base left between them. The germline gives CDR1 SGHTA, CDR2 FQGNSA. CDR3 protein: CASSLENTEAFF. CDR3 bases: TGTGCCAGCAGCTTAGAGAACACTGAAGCTTTCTTT.

This clonotype was seen ten or more times. This sequence joins TRBV7-8 and TRBJ1-1; a weak D match, TRBD1 (5 bases). The CDR3 has 15 amino acids. V lost 2 bases, J lost 5 bases, and 15 bases lay in between. From germline, CDR1 is SGHVS and CDR2 FQNEAQ. As DNA, the CDR3 is TGTGCCAGCAGCTTAAGGGACTCCGCCGGAACTGAAGCTTTCTTT. Translating it yields CASSLRDSAGTEAFF.

Concerning this clonotype itself: Relative to the germline gene, one junction end is altered; a read error may explain this. The V gene is TRBV29-1, the J gene TRBJ1-2; the D is unclear. The CDR3 is 10 amino acids. CDR1 is SQVTM, CDR2 ANQGSEA, per germline. As DNA, the CDR3 is TGCAGCATTGATAGGGATGGCTACACCTTC. Its protein is CSIDRDGYTF.

There are a few counts of this clonotype. The V gene is TRBV29-1, the J gene TRBJ2-3; D remains unclear. V was clipped by 3 bases and J by 3 bases, with 10 bases between them. The CDR3 covers 13 residues. Looked up from germline, CDR1 is SQVTM and CDR2 is ANQGSEA. The CDR3 protein is CSVEVGRTDTQYF. For the CDR3, the DNA is TGCAGCGTTGAGGTCGGTAGGACAGATACGCAGTATTTT.

This clonotype was picked up many times. J is TRBJ2-4 and V is TRBV7-2; TRBD2 aligns across 12 bases. V was clipped by 6 bases and J by 5 bases; unmatched bases: 8. Germline CDR1 and CDR2: SGHTA and FQGNSA. The CDR3 has 16 amino acids. The CDR3 loop is CASRPTSGGMQNIQYF. The CDR3 DNA reads TGTGCCAGCAGACCCACTAGCGGGGGGATGCAAAACATTCAGTACTTC.

The sample holds many counts of this clonotype. The chain carries TRBV3-1 and TRBJ1-5, with unresolved D. V lost 0 bases and J lost 8, with 14 bases in between. The CDR3 is 15 amino acids. Germline CDR1 and CDR2: LGHDT and YNNKEL (reference sequence). CDR3 sequence (DNA): TGTGCCAGCAGCCAAGATCTCAGTTCTGAGGAGCCCCAGCATTTT. Amino acid sequence: CASSQDLSSEEPQHF.

This clonotype came up many times. CDR3 in amino acids: CASRRAEGSGFEAFF. The CDR3 region has the DNA TGCGCCAGCAGGCGGGCGGAAGGTTCAGGGTTTGAAGCTTTCTTT. The V gene is TRBV5-1, the J gene TRBJ1-1; possibly TRBD1 for D (5 bases). The CDR3 extends over 15 amino acids. V was clipped by 5 bases and J by 7 bases, with 21 bases between them. Germline V lookup: CDR1 SGHRS, CDR2 YFSETQ.

At least ten counts were recorded for this clonotype. V is TRBV7-2 and J is TRBJ1-2; D gene unclear. This CDR3 region has 14 residues. The V gene lost 5 bases and the J gene lost 8 bases, with 18 bases spanning the gap. Germline loops: CDR1 SGHTA, CDR2 FQGNSA. The CDR3, as DNA: TGTGCCAGCAGCCCTAATTCTGGGGAATACGGCTACACCTTC. Protein product: CASSPNSGEYGYTF.

This clonotype was observed many times. This chain links TRBV28 with TRBJ2-4; D gene uncertain. V was shortened by 4 bases and J by 8 bases, with 12 bases between the two germline ends. CDR3 length equals 13 residues. The germline CDR1 and CDR2 sequences are MDHEN and SYDVKM. CDR3 amino acids: CASSWVKGDIQYF. CDR3 bases: TGTGCCAGCAGTTGGGTCAAGGGTGACATTCAGTACTTC.

In this sample, this clonotype turned up many times. The chain is built from TRBV28 and TRBJ2-1; D is tentatively TRBD1 or TRBD2 (6 bases each). The germline gives CDR1 MDHEN, CDR2 SYDVKM. The CDR3 consists of 14 residues. Trimming removed 3 bases from V and 3 bases from J, with 9 bases in between. CDR3 protein: CASSFGGYYNEQFF. The CDR3, as DNA: TGTGCCAGCAGTTTCGGGGGCTACTACAATGAGCAGTTCTTC.

This clonotype was seen ten or more times. The chain has TRBV7-2 and TRBJ2-7, with 10 bases that match TRBD1. Germline V CDR1 and CDR2: SGHTA, FQGNSA. There are 14 residues in the CDR3. After removal of 7 bases from V and 5 bases from J, the junction contained 8 bases not matched to a gene. The CDR3 region is CASTRQGAQDEQYF. The DNA for the CDR3 is TGTGCCAGCACCAGACAGGGGGCGCAGGACGAGCAGTACTTC.

The V call is TRBV30, the J call TRBJ1-1; 7 bases align to TRBD1. The CDR3 has 11 amino acids. Germline CDR1 is GTSNPN and CDR2 is SVGIG (reference sequence). CDR3 region: CAGRGHTEAFF. Written as DNA, the CDR3 is TGTGCTGGGAGGGGGCACACTGAAGCTTTCTTT.

The sample holds many counts of this clonotype. The V gene is TRBV4-2, the J gene TRBJ1-5; D is unclear. Trimming took off 4 bases at V and 4 bases at J, with 14 bases between the two ends. This CDR3 spans 15 amino acids. CDR1 and CDR2 (germline): LGHNA, YNFKEQ. The CDR3 sequence: CASSLSRPSNQPQHF. CDR3 DNA sequence: TGTGCCAGCAGCCTTTCTCGGCCCTCGAATCAGCCCCAGCATTTT.

There are many counts of this clonotype. The gene calls are TRBV7-2 and TRBJ2-6; TRBD1 is a possible D gene (6 bases). The V end was cut by 10 bases, the J end by 4 bases, with 14 bases between. Germline loops: CDR1 SGHTA, CDR2 FQGNSA. The CDR3 has 14 amino acids. This CDR3 is CATSTGNGANVLTF. CDR3 nucleotide sequence: TGTGCCACCTCCACAGGGAACGGGGCCAACGTCCTGACTTTC.